This note documents a single T cell receptor beta chain sequence. Its antigen is unknown. No quality values exist for individual bases; no much larger clone is one base distant. These data originate in a study of CD8+CD57+ T cells in acquired aplastic anemia (dated by TCRdb to about 2018). Background for the entire study: Extracted DNA from sorted CD4+ and CD8+ cells averaged about 3 ug, ranging from about 0.18 to 27.4 ug. Healthy donor samples averaged roughly 10 million reads for CD4+ and around 12 million for CD8+ cells.

The study deep-sequenced TCR repertoires of sorted CD4+ and CD8+ blood T cells from severe aplastic anemia patients and healthy subjects. Ficoll-Paque density gradient centrifugation was used to isolate peripheral blood mononuclear cells. Before DNA extraction, CD4+ and CD8+ T cells were sorted with FACS or magnetic beads. From cysteine to phenylalanine, the CDR3 is 17 amino acids long. Only the CDR3 portion is preserved as DNA: 51 bases, with reading frame beginning at the first base. From a lookup of the germline V gene, CDR1 and CDR2 are SGHTA and FQGNSA. Germline trimming: 5 bases from V, 2 bases from J; junction bases outside gene matches: 7. TCR beta VDJ combination and CDR3 sequence profiling used genomic DNA as the template. TCR repertoire sequencing was run on an Illumina HiSeq 2000. The authors' pipeline ran thus. TRBV/TRBJ rearrangement plots, CDR3 size and DJ length profiles, and Simpson's diversity index were used to assess repertoires. The most abundant DNA sequence in the deep sequencing data was taken as the immunodominant clone. CDR3 amino acid sequences were checked for sharing across subjects and were also compared against the VDJdb database and published repertoires. TCRdb took the public reads, trimmed them with fastp at Q25, ran MiXCR for clone calling and kept in-frame beta chains. Merged by CDR3 protein, the rows form single entries marked with the most common genes and DNA. The authors' filters were not applied to this entry. For this sample there are a few hundred thousand distinct CDR3 sequences; under 65% appear just once. The ten largest clones represent about 29% of the sample.

Paper-wide results and their limitations: Although 25 to 30 CD8+ CDR3 sequences were shared by patients and controls, these sequences appeared highly expressed in patients and within the immunodominant clones of patients. Between patients and healthy controls, no significant difference in CD8+ Simpson's diversity was found (P=0.060).

Sequences were obtained from sorted CD4+, CD8+, or CD8+CD57+ T cells (not recorded which) from PBMCs. The TCR sequence derives from a human donor in good health. This receptor chain uses TRBV7-2 and TRBJ2-3; TRBD2 aligns with 13 central bases. The base sequence is TGTGCCAGCAGCCCGAGGACTAGCGGGGGTATCACAGATACGCAGTATTTT. Translation gives CASSPRTSGGITDTQYF. With the rest looked up from the reference TRBV7-2 and TRBJ2-3 genes rather than sequenced, the full variable domain is GAGVSQSPSNKVTEKGKDVELRCDPISGHTALYWYRQSLGQGLEFLIYFQGNSAPDKSGLPSDRFSAERTGGSVSTLTIQRTQQEDSAVYLCASSPRTSGGITDTQYFGPGTRLTVL.